Included here is one TCR beta chain sequence, with context. Its antigen is unidentified. This record belongs to a study of identifying expanded T cells in peripheral blood. Between the trimmed V and J ends, which lost 9 bases and 5 bases, there was a span of 17 bases. Per the germline V gene, CDR1 is MNHEY and CDR2 is SMNVEV (reference sequence). This CDR3 region has 13 residues. Overall study results and limits: Variance in clone template counts between roughly 2-week samples significantly increased with total template count across all healthy donors. Differentially abundant clones: 1 to 1.5 between replicates, roughly 16 at approximately 14 days, under 25 at four.

Repertoires were generated with immunoSEQ multiplex PCR, while TCRdb's copy carries only in-frame clones and drops some. The sample holds more than 55,000 clones; about 89% are singletons and the top ten take roughly 4.5%. The sequenced sample consisted of blood. This receptor was obtained from a person between 18 and 75 years old in good health. The chain carries TRBV27 and TRBJ2-7; D gene unclear. The CDR3 region is CASGSWQAHEQYF. CDR3 nucleotide sequence: TGTGCCAGTGGATCCTGGCAAGCCCACGAGCAGTACTTC.